This T cell receptor (beta chain) was recovered during a study of cytomegalovirus exposure and HLA in healthy donors. On the study more broadly: As released early, the data held approximately 80 million unique TCRs from HLA-typed donors.

Primers: 60 Vbeta forward and 13 Jbeta reverse. Here immunoSEQ multiplex PCR was the method, and the copy in TCRdb shows in-frame clones only, minus some. This table has around 150,000 clones, about 76% appearing once. The CDR3 totals 13 residues. V was pared by 6 bases and J by 4 bases, with 13 bases between. Germline lookup yields CDR1 KGHSH and CDR2 LQKENI. This chain joins TRBV18 and TRBJ2-7, with D maybe TRBD2 (6 bases). The origin of this receptor is a female donor in good health and CMV-seronegative. The material sequenced was PBMCs. CDR3 nucleotides: TGTGCCAGCTCGTCGGGGACTTCGTACGAGCAGTACTTC. Translating it yields CASSSGTSYEQYF. The variable domain in full, completed from reference TRBV18 and TRBJ2-7, reads NAGVMQNPRHLVRRRGQEARLRCSPMKGHSHVYWYRQLPEEGLKFMVYLQKENIIDESGMPKERFSAEFPKEGPSILRIQQVVRGDSAAYFCASSSGTSYEQYFGPGTRLTVT.